The T cell receptor beta chain described here comes from a study of blood T cell repertoires in COVID-19. Study-level background: Acute and convalescent COVID-19 specimens originated in the United States, Italy and Spain. T cells, B-cell-depleted T cells, or PBMCs provided the cDNA or gDNA that served as material.

This CDR3 region has 18 residues. After removal of 0 bases from V and 2 bases from J, the junction contained 8 bases not matched to a gene. Germline V gene sequence: CDR1 SGHRS, CDR2 YFSETQ. Source study methods: Reference gene primers were amplified, and this amplification served to estimate nucleated cell counts. Produced via immunoSEQ multiplex PCR; TCRdb's table is partial and in-frame only. The V and J calls and clone size are taken from that table; D and trimming were inferred from the DNA. The table lists about 110,000 clones, approximately 84% of them singletons. This TCR derives from an older woman with acute or convalescent COVID-19. The specimen sequenced was peripheral blood. The V gene is TRBV5-1, the J gene TRBJ2-7; 13 nucleotides align to TRBD2. The CDR3 coding sequence is TGCGCCAGCAGCTTGGAACTAGCGGGAGGGCCTACTCCCTACGAGCAGTACTTC. This translates into CASSLELAGGPTPYEQYF.